The 26 T cell receptor beta chains presented below share a single source sample, sequenced in a study of cytomegalovirus exposure and HLA in healthy donors. Primers included in the PCR were 60 Vbeta and 13 Jbeta primers. Sequencing was performed with immunoSEQ multiplex PCR; in TCRdb, only in-frame clones are kept and a portion is missing. The table shows 84,000 or so clones, with around 77% occurring only once. The specimen was PBMCs. The receptors shown here come from a man aged 50 or older in good health and CMV-seronegative.

At least ten counts were recorded for this clone. This chain joins TRBV4-1 and TRBJ1-3, with D perhaps TRBD1 (5 bases). Trimming took off 4 bases at V and 2 bases at J, with 15 bases between the two ends. Per germline, CDR1 MGHRA and CDR2 YSYEKL. CDR3 length equals 16 residues. CDR3 bases: TGCGCCAGCAGCCCCTACGGGGGGAAAACTGGAAACACCATATATTTT. Translation gives CASSPYGGKTGNTIYF.

The CDR3, as DNA: TGTGCCAGCAGCTTGGAAAGCTACGGCAGGGTCGAAGTTGCCCTCCACTTT. It specifies CASSLESYGRVEVALHF. The rearrangement links TRBV5-5 to TRBJ1-6, with a possible D match to TRBD1 (5 bases). Trimming pared 0 bases from V and 14 bases from J, leaving 24 bases between. CDR1 and CDR2 from the germline V gene are SGHKS and YYEKEE (reference sequence). The CDR3 runs to 17 residues.

A remark on this clone: Different DNA sequences within this sample yield the same CDR3. The chain has TRBV6-6 and TRBJ2-3, with TRBD2 matching over 7 bases. The CDR3 length is 15 residues. V was clipped by 5 bases and J by 3 bases; unmatched bases: 8. Germline V CDR1 and CDR2: MNHNY, SVGAGI (reference sequence). The CDR3 is CASSPPGLNTDTQYF. In DNA form, the CDR3 reads TGTGCCAGCAGTCCCCCGGGACTAAATACAGATACGCAGTATTTT.

The chain combines TRBV4-1 with TRBJ2-3, with D tentatively TRBD1 (8 bases). The germline V and J ends were trimmed by 4 bases and 2 bases, with 13 bases remaining between them. Germline V gives CDR1 MGHRA, CDR2 YSYEKL. This CDR3 contains 15 residues. This chain's CDR3 is CASSREGQDTDTQYF. The DNA of the CDR3 is TGCGCCAGCAGCCGGGAGGGACAGGACACAGATACGCAGTATTTT.

The sample holds one count of this clone. The chain carries TRBV15 and TRBJ1-3, with D perhaps TRBD1 (5 bases). This CDR3 is built from 14 residues. V lost 3 bases, J lost 2 bases, and 8 bases lay in between. CDR1 LNHNV and CDR2 YYDKDF come from the germline V gene (reference sequence). The chain's CDR3 is CATSSRGTGNTIYF. CDR3 sequence (DNA): TGTGCCACCAGCAGTCGGGGGACTGGAAACACCATATATTTT.

The V call is TRBV15, the J call TRBJ2-4, with 10 bases that match TRBD2. The CDR3 consists of 18 residues. Germline CDR1 reads LNHNV; CDR2 reads YYDKDF (reference sequence). V gave up 1 base and J gave up 1 base; unmatched junction bases: 7. The CDR3 DNA follows: TGTGCCACCAGCAGAGCCTCTAGCGGGGGTGAGGCCAAAAACATTCAGTACTTC. This encodes CATSRASSGGEAKNIQYF.

This clone has a handful of counts. The V and J genes are TRBV6-1 and TRBJ1-2; D is uncertain. V was pared by 5 bases and J by 8 bases, with 15 bases between. This CDR3 spans 13 amino acids. Germline CDR1 MNHNS, CDR2 SASEGT. CDR3 sequence reads: CASSLGSVAGYTF. The CDR3 DNA follows: TGTGCCAGCAGTCTCGGGTCGGTCGCCGGCTACACCTTC.

The rearrangement links TRBV28 to TRBJ1-3; maybe TRBD1 (5 bases). With 6 bases removed from V and 4 bases from J, the gap between germline ends came to 16 bases. This CDR3 is 15 amino acids long. Germline CDR1 and CDR2: MDHEN and SYDVKM. The CDR3 region has the DNA TGTGCCAGCAGGTCGCAGGGTTTTGACGGAAACACCATATATTTT. This codes for CASRSQGFDGNTIYF.

The chain couples TRBV30 to TRBJ1-2, with 7 bases matching TRBD1. CDR3 length: 16 residues. Trimming at V came to 0 bases and at J to 4 bases, leaving 11 bases not matched to a gene. CDR1 and CDR2 (germline): GTSNPN, SVGIG (reference sequence). Here the CDR3 reads CAWSVRGTAPFYGYTF. Written as DNA, the CDR3 is TGTGCCTGGAGTGTACGAGGGACAGCCCCCTTCTATGGCTACACCTTC.

The chain has TRBV15 and TRBJ2-2, with 7 positions matching TRBD1. CDR3 size: 14 residues. Per the germline V gene, CDR1 is LNHNV and CDR2 is YYDKDF (reference sequence). V was clipped by 1 base and J by 6 bases; unmatched bases: 2. CDR3 residues: CATSRGQGAGELFF. CDR3 in DNA: TGTGCCACCAGCAGAGGACAGGGTGCCGGGGAGCTGTTTTTT. Full variable domain (outside the CDR3, taken from reference TRBV15 and TRBJ2-2): DAMVIQNPRYQVTQFGKPVTLSCSQTLNHNVMYWYQQKSSQAPKLLFHYYDKDFNNEADTPDNFQSRRPNTSFCFLDIRSPGLGDTAMYLCATSRGQGAGELFFGEGSRLTVL.

V is TRBV2 and J is TRBJ2-7, with 8 bases aligning to TRBD1. The CDR3 has 14 amino acids. With V trimmed by 3 bases and J by 5 bases, 6 bases remained unmatched. Looked up from germline, CDR1 is SNHLY and CDR2 is FYNNEI. CDR3 sequence: CASSEDRAIHEQYF. The CDR3 nucleotides read TGTGCCAGCAGTGAGGACAGGGCCATCCACGAGCAGTACTTC.

This chain joins TRBV7-7 and TRBJ2-6, with D perhaps TRBD2 (6 bases). The CDR3 runs 14 residues. From germline, CDR1 is SSHAT and CDR2 FNYEAQ (reference sequence). The CDR3 DNA reads as TGTGCTAGCGGCAGGGAGGCTGGGGCCAACGTCCTGACTTTC. Translated, it gives CASGREAGANVLTF.

This clone was observed a single time. The chain links TRBV6-1 to TRBJ2-5, with 11 bases aligning to TRBD2. Germline CDR1 MNHNS, CDR2 SASEGT. J lost 5 bases, V lost 5 bases, and 10 bases had no gene match. The CDR3 covers 16 residues. The DNA for the CDR3 is TGTGCCAGCAGTAAAGGACTAGCGGGTCGTAGGGAGACCCAGTACTTC. Translating it yields CASSKGLAGRRETQYF.

V usage is TRBV10-3 and J usage is TRBJ1-2; maybe TRBD1 (5 bases). Germline V gene data show CDR1 as ENHRY and CDR2 as SYGVKD. The CDR3 has 17 amino acids. The V gene lost 0 bases and the J gene lost 0 bases, with 14 bases spanning the gap. The CDR3 reads CAISESMGPNPNYGYTF. The CDR3 DNA is TGTGCCATCAGTGAGTCCATGGGGCCAAATCCTAACTATGGCTACACCTTC.

The chain uses TRBV9 and TRBJ2-5, with 7 positions matching TRBD2. CDR3 size: 13 residues. Looked up from germline, CDR1 is SGDLS and CDR2 is YYNGEE. Trimming cost V 2 bases and J 5 bases; bases outside gene matches: 3. The CDR3 sequence: CASSVGGWETQYF. The CDR3 DNA reads as TGTGCCAGCAGCGTGGGAGGGTGGGAGACCCAGTACTTC.

Note on this clone: The junction departs from the called germline gene at one end, perhaps through a read error. In DNA form, the CDR3 reads TGTTCCAGCAGCTTAACAGACCCCGGGGAGCTGTTTTTT. Translating gives CSSSLTDPGELFF. V and J are TRBV7-9 and TRBJ2-2; the D is unclear. The CDR3 runs 13 residues. Germline CDR1 reads SEHNR; CDR2 reads FQNEAQ (reference sequence).

The CDR3 reads CASSEGTFGNTIYF. CDR3 bases: TGTGCCAGCAGTGAGGGGACATTCGGAAACACCATATATTTT. The chain recombines TRBV6-1 with TRBJ1-3; D is possibly TRBD1 (6 bases). The CDR3 has 14 amino acids. The germline V gene has CDR1 MNHNS and CDR2 SASEGT. Trimming shortened V by 3 bases and J by 4 bases, and 10 bases separated the two germline ends.

The V gene is TRBV27, the J gene TRBJ2-2; possibly TRBD2 for D (6 bases). V shed 3 bases and J shed 7 bases, with 12 bases lying between them. The CDR3 contains 14 residues. CDR1 MNHEY and CDR2 SMNVEV come from the germline V gene (reference sequence). The CDR3 sequence is CASSLAPGGGELFF. DNA of the CDR3: TGTGCCAGCAGTTTGGCCCCCGGGGGCGGGGAGCTGTTTTTT.

CDR3 in amino acids: CAWSANRGGSNSPLHF. The CDR3 DNA reads as TGTGCCTGGAGTGCCAACAGGGGGGGGAGTAATTCACCCCTCCACTTT. This chain links TRBV30 with TRBJ1-6; 8 bases map to TRBD1. The junction had 8 bases not matched to a gene; V was cut back by 1 base and J by 6 bases. This CDR3 region has 16 residues. In germline, CDR1 is GTSNPN, CDR2 SVGIG (reference sequence).

The V gene is TRBV28, the J gene TRBJ1-6; 7 bases are a match to TRBD1. The CDR3 has 13 residues. Looked up from germline, CDR1 is MDHEN and CDR2 is SYDVKM. J lost 11 bases, V lost 6 bases, and 7 bases had no gene match. The CDR3 bases are TGTGCCAGCAGGGGAACAGGGGTTGCACCCCTCCACTTT. This gives the protein CASRGTGVAPLHF.

The genes are TRBV4-3 and TRBJ1-6; no clear D gene. The CDR3 has 15 amino acids. Trimming removed 1 base at V and 10 bases at J, with 14 bases between. CDR1 and CDR2 from the germline V gene are LGHNA and YSLEER. The CDR3 sequence is CASSQVGSGGSPLHF. CDR3 sequence (DNA): TGCGCCAGCAGCCAAGTTGGCAGCGGAGGATCACCCCTCCACTTT.

The gene calls are TRBV11-2 and TRBJ2-1; TRBD2 might be the D (7 bases). V lost 6 bases and J 8 bases, leaving 11 bases between the germline ends. CDR1 SGHAT and CDR2 FQNNGV come from the germline V gene. This CDR3 spans 12 amino acids. The DNA for the CDR3 is TGTGCCAGCAGGGGCGGGGGCGATGAGCAGTTCTTC. Amino acids: CASRGGGDEQFF.

Note on this clone: An end of the junction does not agree with germline; a read error may underlie this. The rearrangement links TRBV5-5 to TRBJ1-2, with a possible D match to TRBD1 (6 bases). CDR1 is SGHKS and CDR2 is YYEKEE in the germline V gene (reference sequence). The CDR3 has 13 residues. CDR3 in amino acids: CASSLEGDYGYIF. Here the CDR3 DNA reads TGTGCCAGCAGCTTGGAGGGGGACTATGGCTACATCTTC.

This clone was seen once. The chain recombines TRBV19 with TRBJ1-1; TRBD1 aligns across 7 bases. Germline trimming cut 3 bases from V and 1 base from J; bases unmatched to any gene: 8. CDR1 LNHDA and CDR2 SQIVND come from the germline V gene (reference sequence). The CDR3 has 16 amino acids. The CDR3 nucleotides read TGTGCCAGTAGTATTTACAGGGGCTCTGCGAACACTGAAGCTTTCTTT. Its protein product is CASSIYRGSANTEAFF.

The chain employs TRBV5-6 and TRBJ1-6; TRBD1 might be the D (6 bases). The V end was cut by 4 bases, the J end by 7 bases, with 15 bases between. Germline V gene data show CDR1 as SGHDT and CDR2 as YYEEEE. This CDR3 has 15 residues. CDR3 sequence reads: CASSPLDSQNSPLHF. DNA of the CDR3: TGTGCCAGCAGCCCCCTGGACAGCCAAAATTCACCCCTCCACTTT.

V gene TRBV7-2 combines with J gene TRBJ2-1; unclear D gene. CDR3 length: 14 residues. Germline V gene sequence: CDR1 SGHTA, CDR2 FQGNSA. V was shortened by 5 bases and J by 6 bases, with 14 bases between the two germline ends. The CDR3 DNA reads as TGTGCCAGCAGCCTACTCTCGGTAAGCAATGAGCAGTTCTTC. Translation gives CASSLLSVSNEQFF.